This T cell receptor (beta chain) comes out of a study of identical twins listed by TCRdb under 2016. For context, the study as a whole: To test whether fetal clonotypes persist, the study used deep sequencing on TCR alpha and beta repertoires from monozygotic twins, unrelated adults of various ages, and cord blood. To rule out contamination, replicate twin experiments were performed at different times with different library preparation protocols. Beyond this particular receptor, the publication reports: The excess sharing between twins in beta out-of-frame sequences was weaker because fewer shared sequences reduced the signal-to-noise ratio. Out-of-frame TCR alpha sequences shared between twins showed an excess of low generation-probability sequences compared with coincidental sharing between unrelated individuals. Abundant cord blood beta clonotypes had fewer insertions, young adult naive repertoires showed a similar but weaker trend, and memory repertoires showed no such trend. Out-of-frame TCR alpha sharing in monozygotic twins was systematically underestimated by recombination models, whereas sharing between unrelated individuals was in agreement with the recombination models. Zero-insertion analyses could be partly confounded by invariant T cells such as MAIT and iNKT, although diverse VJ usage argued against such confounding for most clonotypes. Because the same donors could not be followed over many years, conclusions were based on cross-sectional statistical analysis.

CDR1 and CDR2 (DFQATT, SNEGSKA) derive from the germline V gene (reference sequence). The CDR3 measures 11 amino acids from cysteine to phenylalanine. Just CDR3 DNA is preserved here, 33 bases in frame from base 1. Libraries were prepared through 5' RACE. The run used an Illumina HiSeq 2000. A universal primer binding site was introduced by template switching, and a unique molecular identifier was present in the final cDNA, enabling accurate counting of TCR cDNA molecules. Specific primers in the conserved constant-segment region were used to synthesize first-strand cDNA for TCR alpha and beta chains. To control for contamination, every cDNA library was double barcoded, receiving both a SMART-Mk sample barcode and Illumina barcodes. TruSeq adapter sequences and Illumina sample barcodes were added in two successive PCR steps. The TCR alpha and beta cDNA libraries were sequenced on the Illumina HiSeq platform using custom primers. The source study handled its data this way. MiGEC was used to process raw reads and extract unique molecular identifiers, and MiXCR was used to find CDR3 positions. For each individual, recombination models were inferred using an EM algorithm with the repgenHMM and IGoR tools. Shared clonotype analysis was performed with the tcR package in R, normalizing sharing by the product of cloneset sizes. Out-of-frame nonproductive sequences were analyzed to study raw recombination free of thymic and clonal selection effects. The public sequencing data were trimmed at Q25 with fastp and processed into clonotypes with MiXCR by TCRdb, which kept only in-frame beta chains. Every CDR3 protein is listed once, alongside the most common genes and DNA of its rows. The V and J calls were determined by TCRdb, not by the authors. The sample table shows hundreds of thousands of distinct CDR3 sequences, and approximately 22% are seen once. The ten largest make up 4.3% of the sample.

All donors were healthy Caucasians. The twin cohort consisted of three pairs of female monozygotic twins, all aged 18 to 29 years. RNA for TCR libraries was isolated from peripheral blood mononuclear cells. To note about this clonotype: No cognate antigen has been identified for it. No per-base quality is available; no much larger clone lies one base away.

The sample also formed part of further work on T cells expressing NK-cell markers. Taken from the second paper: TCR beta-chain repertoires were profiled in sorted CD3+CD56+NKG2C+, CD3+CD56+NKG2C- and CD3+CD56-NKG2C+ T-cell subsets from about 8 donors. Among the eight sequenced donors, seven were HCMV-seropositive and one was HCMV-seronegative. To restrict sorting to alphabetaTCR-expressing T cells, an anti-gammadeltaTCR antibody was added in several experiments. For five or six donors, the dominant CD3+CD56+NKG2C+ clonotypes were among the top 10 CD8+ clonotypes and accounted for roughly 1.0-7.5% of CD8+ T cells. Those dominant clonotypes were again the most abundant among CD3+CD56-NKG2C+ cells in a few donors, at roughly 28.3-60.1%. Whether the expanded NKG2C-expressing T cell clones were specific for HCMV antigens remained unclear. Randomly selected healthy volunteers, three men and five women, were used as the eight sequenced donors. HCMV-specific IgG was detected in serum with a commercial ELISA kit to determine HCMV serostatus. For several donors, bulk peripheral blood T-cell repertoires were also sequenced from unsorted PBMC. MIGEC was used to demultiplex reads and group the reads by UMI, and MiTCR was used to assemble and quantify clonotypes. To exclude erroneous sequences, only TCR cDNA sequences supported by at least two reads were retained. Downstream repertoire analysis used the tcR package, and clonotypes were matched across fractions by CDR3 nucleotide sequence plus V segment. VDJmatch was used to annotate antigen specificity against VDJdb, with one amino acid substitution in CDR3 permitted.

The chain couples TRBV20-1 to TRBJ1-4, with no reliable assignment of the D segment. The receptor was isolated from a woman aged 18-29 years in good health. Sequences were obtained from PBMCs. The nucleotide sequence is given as TGCCCGACCGATAACAATGAAAAACTGTTTTTT. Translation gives CPTDNNEKLFF.